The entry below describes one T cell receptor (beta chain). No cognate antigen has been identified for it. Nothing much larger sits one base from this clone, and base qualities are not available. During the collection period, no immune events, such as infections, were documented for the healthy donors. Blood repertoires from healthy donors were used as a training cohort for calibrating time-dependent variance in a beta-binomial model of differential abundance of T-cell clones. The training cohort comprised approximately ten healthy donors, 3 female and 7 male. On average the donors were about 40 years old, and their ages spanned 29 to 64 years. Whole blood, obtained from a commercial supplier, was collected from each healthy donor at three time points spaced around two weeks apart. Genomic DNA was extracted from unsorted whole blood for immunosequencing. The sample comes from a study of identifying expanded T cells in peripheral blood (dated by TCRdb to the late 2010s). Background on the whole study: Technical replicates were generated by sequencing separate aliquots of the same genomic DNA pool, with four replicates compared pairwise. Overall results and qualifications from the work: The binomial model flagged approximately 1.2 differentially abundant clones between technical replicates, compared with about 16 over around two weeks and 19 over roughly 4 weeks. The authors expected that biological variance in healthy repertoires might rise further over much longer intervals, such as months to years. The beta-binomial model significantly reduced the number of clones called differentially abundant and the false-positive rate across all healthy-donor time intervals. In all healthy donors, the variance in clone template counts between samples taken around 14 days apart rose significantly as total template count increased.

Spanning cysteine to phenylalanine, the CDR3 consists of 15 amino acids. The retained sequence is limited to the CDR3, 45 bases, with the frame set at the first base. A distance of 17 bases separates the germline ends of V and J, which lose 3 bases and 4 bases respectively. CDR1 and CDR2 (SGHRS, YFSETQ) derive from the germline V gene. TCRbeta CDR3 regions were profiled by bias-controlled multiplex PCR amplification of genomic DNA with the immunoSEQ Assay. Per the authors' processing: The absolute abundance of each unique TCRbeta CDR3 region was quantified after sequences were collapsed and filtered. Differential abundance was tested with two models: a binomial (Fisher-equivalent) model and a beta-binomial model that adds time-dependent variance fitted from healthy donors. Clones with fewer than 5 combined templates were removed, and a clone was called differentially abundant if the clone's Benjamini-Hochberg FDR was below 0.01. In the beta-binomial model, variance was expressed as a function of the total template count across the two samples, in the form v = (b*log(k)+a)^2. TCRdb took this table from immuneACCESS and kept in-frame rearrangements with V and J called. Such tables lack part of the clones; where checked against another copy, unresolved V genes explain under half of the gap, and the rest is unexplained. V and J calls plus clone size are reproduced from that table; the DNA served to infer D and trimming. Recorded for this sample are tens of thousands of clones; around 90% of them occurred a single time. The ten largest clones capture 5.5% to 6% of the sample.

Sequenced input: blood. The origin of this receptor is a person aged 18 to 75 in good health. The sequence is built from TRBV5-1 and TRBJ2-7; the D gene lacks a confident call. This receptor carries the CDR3 CASSSASGSSYEQYF. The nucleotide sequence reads TGCGCCAGCAGCTCCGCTTCCGGTTCGTCGTACGAGCAGTACTTC.